This record concerns one TCR beta chain sequence. Its recognized antigen is unknown. Base quality data are lacking; no much larger clone is found one base away. These data come from a study of T cell changes during pregnancy in multiple sclerosis (dated by TCRdb to the late 2010s). About the investigation overall: The study looked at changes in the T cell repertoire across pregnancy in women with multiple sclerosis.

Libraries came from the immunoSEQ multiplex PCR assay. Entries here come from immuneACCESS through TCRdb and include only in-frame sequences with V and J called. Some clones fail to appear in such tables; in the studies checked, an unresolved V gene covers under half of the shortfall, and the cause of the remainder is unknown. For this sample there are 85,000 to 100,000 clones; roughly 90% appear just once. The top ten clonotypes cover more than 1.5% of the sample. According to the germline V gene, CDR1 reads MNHEY and CDR2 reads SVGAGI. After removal of 7 bases from V and 4 bases from J, the junction retains 12 bases not matched to a gene. Reading from cysteine to phenylalanine, the CDR3 counts 15 amino acids. The only DNA kept is the CDR3, 45 bases in frame from the first base.

Material: peripheral blood, obtained in the first trimester of pregnancy. The chain couples TRBV6-5 to TRBJ1-2; 7 middle bases align to TRBD1. The receptor was isolated from a female donor with multiple sclerosis, enrolled in a pregnancy study. At the DNA level, the sequence is TGTGCCAGCACCATAGGAGGGACAGCCAGCTATGGCTACACCTTC. The encoded protein is CASTIGGTASYGYTF.